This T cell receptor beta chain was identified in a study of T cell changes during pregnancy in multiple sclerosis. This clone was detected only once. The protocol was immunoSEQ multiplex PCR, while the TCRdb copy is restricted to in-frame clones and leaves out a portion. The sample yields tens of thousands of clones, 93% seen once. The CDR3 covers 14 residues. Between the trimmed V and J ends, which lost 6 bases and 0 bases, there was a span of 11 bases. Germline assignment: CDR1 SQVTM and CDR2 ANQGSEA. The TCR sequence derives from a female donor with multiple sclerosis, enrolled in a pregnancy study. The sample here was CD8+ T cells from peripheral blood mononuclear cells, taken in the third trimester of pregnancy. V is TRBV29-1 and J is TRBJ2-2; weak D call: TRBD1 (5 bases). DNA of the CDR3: TGCAGCGTGAAGGGGTCCGCGAACACCGGGGAGCTGTTTTTT. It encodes CSVKGSANTGELFF.